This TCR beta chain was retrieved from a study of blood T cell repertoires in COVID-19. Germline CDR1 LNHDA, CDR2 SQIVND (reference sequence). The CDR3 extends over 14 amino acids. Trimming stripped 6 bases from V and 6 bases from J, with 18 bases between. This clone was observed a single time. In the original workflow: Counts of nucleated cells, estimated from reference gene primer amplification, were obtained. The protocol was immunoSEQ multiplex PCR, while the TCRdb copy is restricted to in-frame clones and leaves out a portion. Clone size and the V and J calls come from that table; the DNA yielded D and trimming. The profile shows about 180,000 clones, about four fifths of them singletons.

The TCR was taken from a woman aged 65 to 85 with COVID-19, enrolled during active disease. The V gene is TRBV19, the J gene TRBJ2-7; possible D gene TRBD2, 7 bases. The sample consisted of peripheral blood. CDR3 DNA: TGTGCCAGTAGACCCTATGGGGGGGCCATCGAGCAGTACTTC. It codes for CASRPYGGAIEQYF.